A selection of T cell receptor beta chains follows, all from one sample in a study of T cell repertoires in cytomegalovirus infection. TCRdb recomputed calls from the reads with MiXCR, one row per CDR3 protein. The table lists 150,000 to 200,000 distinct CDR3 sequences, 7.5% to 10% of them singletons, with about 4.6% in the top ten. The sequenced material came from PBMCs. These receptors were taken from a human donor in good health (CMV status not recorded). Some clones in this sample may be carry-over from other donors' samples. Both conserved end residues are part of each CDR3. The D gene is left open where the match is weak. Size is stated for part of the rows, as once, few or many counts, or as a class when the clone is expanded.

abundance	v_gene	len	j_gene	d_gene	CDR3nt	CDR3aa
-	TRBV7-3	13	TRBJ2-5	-	TGTGCCAGCAGCTCTAAGAACCAAGAGACCCAGTACTTC	CASSSKNQETQYF
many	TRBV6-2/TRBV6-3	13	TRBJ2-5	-	TGTGCCAGCAGTTACCCCGGGGTTGAGACCCAGTACTTC	CASSYPGVETQYF
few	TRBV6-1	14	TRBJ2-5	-	TGTGCCAGCAGTGGAGGGGCGAACCAAGAGACCCAGTACTTC	CASSGGANQETQYF
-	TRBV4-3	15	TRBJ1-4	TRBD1	TGCGCCAGCAGCCAAGGCGACAGGGACGGTGAAAAACTGTTTTTT	CASSQGDRDGEKLFF
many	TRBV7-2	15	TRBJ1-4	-	TGTGCCAGCAGCTTAGCAGGGGCCATTAATGAAAAACTGTTTTTT	CASSLAGAINEKLFF
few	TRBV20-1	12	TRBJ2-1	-	TGCAGTGCTAGCCTTGGGGCCCGTGAGCAGTTCTTC	CSASLGAREQFF
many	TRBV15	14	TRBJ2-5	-	TGTGCCACCAGCCCCCGTATCGGGGGCGAGACCCAGTACTTC	CATSPRIGGETQYF
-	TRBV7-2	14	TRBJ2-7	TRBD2	TGTGCCAGCAGCTCAGGACTAGCGGCCTACGAGCAGTACTTC	CASSSGLAAYEQYF
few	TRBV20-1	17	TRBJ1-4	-	TGCAGTGCTAGAGACCAGGCCCGGTGGGCAACTAATGAAAAACTGTTTTTT	CSARDQARWATNEKLFF
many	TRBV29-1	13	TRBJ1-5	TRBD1	TGCAGCGTTGATGGGGACAGTAATCAGCCCCAGCATTTT	CSVDGDSNQPQHF
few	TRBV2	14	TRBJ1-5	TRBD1	TGTGCCAGCAGTAGGGACAGGTCATGGCAGCCCCAGCATTTT	CASSRDRSWQPQHF
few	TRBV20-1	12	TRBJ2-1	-	TGCAGTGCGTGGGATGGGTTCAATGAGCAGTTCTTC	CSAWDGFNEQFF
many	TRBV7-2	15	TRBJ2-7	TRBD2	TGTGCCAGCAGCCCAGAGGTCCTAGCGGCCTACGAGCAGTACTTC	CASSPEVLAAYEQYF
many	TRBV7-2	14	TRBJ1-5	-	TGTGCCAGCAGCTTGTTAGGGGCTCATCAGCCCCAGCATTTT	CASSLLGAHQPQHF
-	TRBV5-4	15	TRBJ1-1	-	TGTGCCAGCAGAACAGGGTTGGATGAGAACACTGAAGCTTTCTTT	CASRTGLDENTEAFF
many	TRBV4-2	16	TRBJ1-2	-	TGTGCCAGCAGCCAAGATCTGGGTCAAACCCCCTATGGCTACACCTTC	CASSQDLGQTPYGYTF
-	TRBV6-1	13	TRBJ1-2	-	TGTGCCAGCAGTACCCACACAACGTCCGGCTACACCTTC	CASSTHTTSGYTF
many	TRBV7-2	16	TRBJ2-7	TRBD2	TGTGCCAGCAGCTTAGTTAGAACGGGGGGGCCCGTCGAGCAGTACTTC	CASSLVRTGGPVEQYF
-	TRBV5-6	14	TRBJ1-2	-	TGTGCCAGCAGCTTCACTGGACAGAACTATGGCTACACCTTC	CASSFTGQNYGYTF
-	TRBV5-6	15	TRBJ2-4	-	TGTGTCAGCAGCTTGGCGGCAGGGACCAAAAACATTCAGTACTTC	CVSSLAAGTKNIQYF
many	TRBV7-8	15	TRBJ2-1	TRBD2	TGTGCCAGCAGCTTAAGGACTAGCGGGAGTACTGAGCAGTTCTTC	CASSLRTSGSTEQFF
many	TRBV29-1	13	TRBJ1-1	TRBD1	TGCAGCGTTGCGAACAGGGGGGGGGCTGAAGCTTTCTTT	CSVANRGGAEAFF
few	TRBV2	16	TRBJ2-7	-	TGTGCCAGCAGTGAAATCTCGGGAGATAGGTCCTACGAGCAGTACTTC	CASSEISGDRSYEQYF
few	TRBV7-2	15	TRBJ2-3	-	TGTGCCAGCAGCGCCGGCGGGCAGTGGTCGGATACGCAGTATTTT	CASSAGGQWSDTQYF
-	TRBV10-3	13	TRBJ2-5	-	TGTGCCATCAGTGGGGGACGGCAAGAGACCCAGTACTTC	CAISGGRQETQYF